This T cell receptor beta chain was recorded in a study of shared clonotypes between healthy human individuals. The ends were cut back, 3 bases at V and 6 bases at J, with 14 bases in the middle. This CDR3 is built from 15 residues. Germline CDR1 SEHNR, CDR2 FQNEAQ (reference sequence). TCRdb's copy holds only in-frame clones and misses some; the assay was immunoSEQ multiplex PCR. The sample lists about 700,000 clones; 90% to 95% were seen once. Naivety among CD8 cells was defined by CD45RO negativity and positive CCR7 selection, thereby excluding terminally differentiated effector memory CD45RA+ cells.

This sequence originates from a young man in good health. The source material was naive CD8+ T cells sorted from blood. The V and J genes are TRBV7-9 and TRBJ2-2; D might be TRBD1 (6 bases). CDR3 protein: CASSLGTIHSGELFF. The CDR3, as DNA: TGTGCCAGCAGCTTGGGGACAATTCACTCCGGGGAGCTGTTTTTT.